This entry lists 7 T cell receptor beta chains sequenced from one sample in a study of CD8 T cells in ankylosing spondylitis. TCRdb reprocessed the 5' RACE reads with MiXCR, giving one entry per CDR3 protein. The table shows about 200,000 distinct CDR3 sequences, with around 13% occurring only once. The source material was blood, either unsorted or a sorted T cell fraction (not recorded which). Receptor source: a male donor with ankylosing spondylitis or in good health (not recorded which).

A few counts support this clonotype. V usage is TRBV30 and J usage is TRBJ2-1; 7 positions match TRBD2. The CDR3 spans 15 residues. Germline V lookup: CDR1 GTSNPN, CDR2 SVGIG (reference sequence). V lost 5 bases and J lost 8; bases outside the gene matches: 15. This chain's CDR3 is CAWSLGAISGDEQFF. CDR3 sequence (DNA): TGTGCCTGGTCCTTAGGGGCCATCAGCGGGGATGAGCAGTTCTTC.

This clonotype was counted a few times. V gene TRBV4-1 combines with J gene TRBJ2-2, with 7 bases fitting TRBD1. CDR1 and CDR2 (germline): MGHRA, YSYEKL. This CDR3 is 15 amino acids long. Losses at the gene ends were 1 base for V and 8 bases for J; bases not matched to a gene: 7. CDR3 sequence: CASSQVDHRGGELFF. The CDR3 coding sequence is TGCGCCAGCAGCCAAGTTGACCACAGGGGTGGGGAGCTGTTTTTT.

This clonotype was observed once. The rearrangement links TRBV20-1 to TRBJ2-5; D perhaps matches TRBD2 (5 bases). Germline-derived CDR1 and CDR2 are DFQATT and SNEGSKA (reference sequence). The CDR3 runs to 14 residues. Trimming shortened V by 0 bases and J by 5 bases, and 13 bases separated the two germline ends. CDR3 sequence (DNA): TGCAGTGCTAGAGATCACCGACTACGGGAGACCCAGTACTTC. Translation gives CSARDHRLRETQYF.

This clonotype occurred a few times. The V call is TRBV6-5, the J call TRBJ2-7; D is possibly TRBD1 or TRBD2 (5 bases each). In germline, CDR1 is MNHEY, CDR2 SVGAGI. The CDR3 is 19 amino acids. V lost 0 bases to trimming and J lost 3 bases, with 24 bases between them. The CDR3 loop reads CASSYSSKGPEISGYEQYF. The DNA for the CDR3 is TGTGCCAGCAGTTACTCGAGTAAGGGACCTGAGATAAGTGGCTACGAGCAGTACTTC.

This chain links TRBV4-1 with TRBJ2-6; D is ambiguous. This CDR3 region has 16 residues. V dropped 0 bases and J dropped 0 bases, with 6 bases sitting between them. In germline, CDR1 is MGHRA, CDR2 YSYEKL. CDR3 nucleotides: TGCGCCAGCAGCCAAGATGGGCTCTCTGGGGCCAACGTCCTGACTTTC. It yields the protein CASSQDGLSGANVLTF.

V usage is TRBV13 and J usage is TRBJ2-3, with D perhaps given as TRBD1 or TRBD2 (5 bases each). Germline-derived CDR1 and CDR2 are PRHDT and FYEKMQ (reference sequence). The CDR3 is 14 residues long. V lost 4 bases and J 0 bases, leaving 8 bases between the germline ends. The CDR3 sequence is CASSSWDSTDTQYF. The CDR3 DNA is TGTGCCAGCAGCTCCTGGGACAGCACAGATACGCAGTATTTT.

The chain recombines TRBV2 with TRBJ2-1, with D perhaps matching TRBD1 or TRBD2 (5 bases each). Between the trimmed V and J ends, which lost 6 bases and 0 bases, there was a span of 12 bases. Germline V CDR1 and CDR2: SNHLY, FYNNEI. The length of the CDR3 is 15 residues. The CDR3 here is CASRGTASSYNEQFF. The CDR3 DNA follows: TGTGCCAGCAGGGGGACCGCGAGCTCCTACAATGAGCAGTTCTTC.